This T cell receptor (beta chain) was captured by sequencing in a study of CD8+ T cells in alopecia areata. As for this clone: Its antigen is not identified.

V lost 0 bases to trimming and J lost 1 base, with 12 bases between them. Germline CDR1 is GTSNPN and CDR2 is SVGIG (reference sequence). This CDR3 is 15 amino acids long. The treatment is: oral pan-JAK inhibitor, 5-10 mg twice daily. Extracted from the samples, RNA was reverse transcribed into cDNA to serve as the sequencing template. Generated by immunoSEQ multiplex PCR, the TCRdb table keeps only in-frame clones and is missing some. The sample comprises roughly 100,000 clones, 44% of which are singletons, and roughly 18% rests with the top ten. Study-wide findings and caveats: Among the top 100, expanded CD8+ clones were significantly decreased by tofacitinib, as was scalp clonality.

The sequence derives from a human donor with alopecia areata. The V and J genes are TRBV30 and TRBJ1-1; possibly TRBD1 for D (6 bases). Here the sequenced sample was CD8+ T cells sorted from blood, taken at week 24, from a patient treated with tofacitinib. CDR3 sequence reads: CAWSVGGARNTEAFF. CDR3 DNA sequence: TGTGCCTGGAGTGTAGGGGGGGCGCGGAACACTGAAGCTTTCTTT.